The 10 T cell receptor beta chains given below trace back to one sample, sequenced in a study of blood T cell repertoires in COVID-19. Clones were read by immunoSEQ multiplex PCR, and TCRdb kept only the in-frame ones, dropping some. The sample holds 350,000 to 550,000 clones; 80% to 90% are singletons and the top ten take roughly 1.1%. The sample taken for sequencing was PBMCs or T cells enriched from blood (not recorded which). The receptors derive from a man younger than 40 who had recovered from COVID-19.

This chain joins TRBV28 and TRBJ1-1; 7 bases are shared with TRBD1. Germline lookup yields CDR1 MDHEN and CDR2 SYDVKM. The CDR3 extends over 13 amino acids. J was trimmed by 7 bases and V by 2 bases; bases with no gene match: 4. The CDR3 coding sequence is TGTGCCAGCAGTTTAAGGACAGGCAATGAAGCTTTCTTT. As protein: CASSLRTGNEAFF.

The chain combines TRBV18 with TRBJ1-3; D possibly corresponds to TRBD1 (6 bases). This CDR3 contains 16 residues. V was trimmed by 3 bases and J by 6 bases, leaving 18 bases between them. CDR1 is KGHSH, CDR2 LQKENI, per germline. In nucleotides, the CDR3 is TGTGCCAGCTCACCCCTCGAGGGACATCTAACAAACACCATATATTTT. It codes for CASSPLEGHLTNTIYF.

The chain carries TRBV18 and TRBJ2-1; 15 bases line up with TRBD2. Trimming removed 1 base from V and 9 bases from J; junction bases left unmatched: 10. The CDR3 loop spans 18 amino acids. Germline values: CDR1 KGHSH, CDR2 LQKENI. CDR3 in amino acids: CASSPQDTQGLAGGEQFF. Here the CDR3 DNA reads TGTGCCAGCTCACCACAAGACACCCAGGGACTAGCGGGAGGTGAGCAGTTCTTC. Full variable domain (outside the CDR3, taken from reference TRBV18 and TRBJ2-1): NAGVMQNPRHLVRRRGQEARLRCSPMKGHSHVYWYRQLPEEGLKFMVYLQKENIIDESGMPKERFSAEFPKEGPSILRIQQVVRGDSAAYFCASSPQDTQGLAGGEQFFGPGTRLTVL.

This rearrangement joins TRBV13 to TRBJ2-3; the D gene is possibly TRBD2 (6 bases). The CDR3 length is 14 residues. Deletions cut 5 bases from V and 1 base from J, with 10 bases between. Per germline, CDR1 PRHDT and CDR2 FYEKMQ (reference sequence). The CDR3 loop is CASSLPSGTDTQYF. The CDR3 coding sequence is TGTGCCAGCAGCCTACCTAGCGGCACAGATACGCAGTATTTT.

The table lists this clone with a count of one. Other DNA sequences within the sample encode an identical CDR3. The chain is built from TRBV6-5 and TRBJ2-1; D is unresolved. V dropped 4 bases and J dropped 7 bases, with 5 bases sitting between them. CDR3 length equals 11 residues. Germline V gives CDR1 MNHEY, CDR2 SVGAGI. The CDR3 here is CASSSGNEQFF. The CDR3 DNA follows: TGTGCCAGCAGTTCCGGGAATGAGCAGTTCTTC.

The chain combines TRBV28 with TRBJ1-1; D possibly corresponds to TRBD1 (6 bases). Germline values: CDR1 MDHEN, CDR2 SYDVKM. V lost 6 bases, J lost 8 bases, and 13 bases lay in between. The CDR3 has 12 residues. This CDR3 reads CASSRPTGEAFF. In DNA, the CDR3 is TGTGCCAGCAGCCGTCCCACAGGGGAAGCTTTCTTT.

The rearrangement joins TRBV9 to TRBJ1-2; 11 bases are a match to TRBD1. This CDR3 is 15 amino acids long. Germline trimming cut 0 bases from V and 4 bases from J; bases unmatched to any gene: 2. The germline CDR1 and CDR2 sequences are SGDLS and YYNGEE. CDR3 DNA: TGTGCCAGCAGCGTAGTGGACAGGGGGCCCTATGGCTACACCTTC. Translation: CASSVVDRGPYGYTF.

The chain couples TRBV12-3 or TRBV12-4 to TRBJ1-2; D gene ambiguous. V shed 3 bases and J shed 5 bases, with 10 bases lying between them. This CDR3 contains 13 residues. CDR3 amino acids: CASSFRPGYGYTF. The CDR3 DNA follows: TGTGCCAGCAGTTTCAGGCCAGGTTATGGCTACACCTTC.

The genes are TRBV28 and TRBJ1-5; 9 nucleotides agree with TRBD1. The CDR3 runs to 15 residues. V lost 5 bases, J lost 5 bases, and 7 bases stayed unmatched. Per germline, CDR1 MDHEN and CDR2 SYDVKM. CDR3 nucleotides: TGTGCCAGCAGTATACCGACAGGGGGGGATCAGCCCCAGCATTTT. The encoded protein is CASSIPTGGDQPQHF. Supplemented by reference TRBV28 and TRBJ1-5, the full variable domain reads DVKVTQSSRYLVKRTGEKVFLECVQDMDHENMFWYRQDPGLGLRLIYFSYDVKMKEKGDIPEGYSVSREKKERFSLILESASTNQTSMYLCASSIPTGGDQPQHFGDGTRLSIL.

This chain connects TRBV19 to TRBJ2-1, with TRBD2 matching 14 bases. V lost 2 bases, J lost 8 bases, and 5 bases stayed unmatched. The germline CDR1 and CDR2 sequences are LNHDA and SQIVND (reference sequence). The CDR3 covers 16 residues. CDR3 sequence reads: CASSIIGTSGRHEQFF. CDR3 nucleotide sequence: TGTGCCAGTAGTATAATCGGGACTAGCGGGAGACATGAGCAGTTCTTC.